These T cell receptor beta chains were read from a single sample in a study of identical twins. TCRdb reprocessed the 5' RACE reads with MiXCR, giving one entry per CDR3 protein. This sample carries some 1,700,000 distinct CDR3 sequences, about 32% of them seen once, and the ten largest clones take 0.25% to 0.3%. The source material was cord blood. The receptors shown here come from a newborn girl in good health. Each CDR3 is given with its conserved first and last residue. Each record gives: J gene, V gene, clone size, D gene, CDR3 DNA, CDR3 protein. D genes are given only for firm matches. Size is stated for part of the rows, as once, few or many counts, or as a class when the clone is expanded.

>TRBJ1-2|TRBV5-1|few|.
TGCGCCAGCAGCTTTGAACAGATGAGTGGCTACACCTTC
CASSFEQMSGYTF
>TRBJ2-7|TRBV10-3|few|TRBD1
TGTGCCATCAGACAAGTACAGGGGGCGAGGAACGAGCAGTACTTC
CAIRQVQGARNEQYF
>TRBJ2-3|TRBV3-1|.|.
TGTGCCAGCAGCCAAGATTTCACCCGACCTCATACGCAGTATTTT
CASSQDFTRPHTQYF
>TRBJ2-2|TRBV14|.|.
TGTGCCAGCAGCCCCTTACGGCGGGACAGCACCGGGGAGCTGTTTTTT
CASSPLRRDSTGELFF
>TRBJ1-2|TRBV7-9|.|TRBD1
TGTGCCAGCAGCTTAGGGACAGGGTATTCGGGTTATGGCTACACCTTC
CASSLGTGYSGYGYTF
>TRBJ1-1|TRBV7-9|.|.
TGTGCCAGCACCAGGGCTCGGGGGAACACTGAAGCTTTCTTT
CASTRARGNTEAFF
>TRBJ1-2|TRBV20-1|.|TRBD1
TGCAGTGCCCCGGGGACAGGGGGCAGGGTTAACTATGGCTACACCTTC
CSAPGTGGRVNYGYTF
>TRBJ1-5|TRBV4-2|few|.
TGTGCCAGCAGCCAAGAGCACAGTCGCCTGAATCAGCCCCAGCATTTT
CASSQEHSRLNQPQHF
>TRBJ2-3|TRBV2|.|TRBD1
TGTGCCAGCAGTGTAGGCAGGGGGCATATCTTGGATACGCAGTATTTT
CASSVGRGHILDTQYF
>TRBJ2-1|TRBV15|few|TRBD2
TGTGCCACCAGCAGAGATAGGGCCTTAGCGGGAGATGCCTACAATGAGCAGTTCTTC
CATSRDRALAGDAYNEQFF
>TRBJ1-5|TRBV29-1|many|TRBD1
TGCAGCGTTGGACAGGGCCCCAATCAGCCCCAGCATTTT
CSVGQGPNQPQHF
>TRBJ1-1|TRBV7-2|.|TRBD1
TGTGCCAGCACCCTTGACAGGGGCGAAGCTTTCTTT
CASTLDRGEAFF
>TRBJ2-4|TRBV19|few|TRBD2
TGTGCCAGTAGTATTACCAGCGGGAGAGCCAAAAACATTCAGTACTTC
CASSITSGRAKNIQYF
>TRBJ2-4|TRBV20-1|few|.
TGCAGTGCTACTACAGGGATAGCCAAAAACATTCAGTACTTC
CSATTGIAKNIQYF
>TRBJ1-1|TRBV5-4|.|TRBD1
TGTGCCGGCAGCTGGGACAGGGGGCGGATAGGTGAAGCTTTCTTT
CAGSWDRGRIGEAFF
>TRBJ2-5|TRBV7-2|few|.
TGTGCCAGCAGTCCTAGCCCAATGGTAGAGACCCAGTACTTC
CASSPSPMVETQYF
>TRBJ2-1|TRBV12-1|.|.
TGTGCCAGCAGCTTTCGGGAGACGGGGAGCTCCTACAATGAGCAGTTCTTC
CASSFRETGSSYNEQFF
>TRBJ2-1|TRBV5-1|.|TRBD1
TGCGCCAGCAGCTACAGGGGCACCTACAATGAGCAGTTCTTC
CASSYRGTYNEQFF
>TRBJ1-1|TRBV5-8|.|.
TGTGCCAGCAGCCTGGACAAACAGGGCAGGAACACTGAAGCTTTCTTT
CASSLDKQGRNTEAFF
>TRBJ2-7|TRBV6-5|once|.
TGTGCCAGCAGTTACGGCATGGACTACGAGCAGTACTTC
CASSYGMDYEQYF
>TRBJ1-1|TRBV10-3|few|TRBD1
TGTGCCTCCGAATTAGGTACAGGGGGCTTTGAAGCTTTCTTT
CASELGTGGFEAFF
>TRBJ1-1|TRBV20-1|.|.
TGCAGTGCTAGGAAAGTCACCGAAGCTTTCTTT
CSARKVTEAFF